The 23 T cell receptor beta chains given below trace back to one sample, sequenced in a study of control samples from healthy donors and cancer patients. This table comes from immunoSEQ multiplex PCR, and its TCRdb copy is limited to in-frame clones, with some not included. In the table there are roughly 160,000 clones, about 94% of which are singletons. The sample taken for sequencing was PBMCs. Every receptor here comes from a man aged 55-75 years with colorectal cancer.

CDR3 sequence reads: CASSEAPTGGYGYTF. In DNA form, the CDR3 reads TGTGCCAGCAGTGAAGCCCCCACAGGCGGCTATGGCTACACCTTC. This rearrangement joins TRBV2 to TRBJ1-2; maybe TRBD1 (5 bases). V gave up 0 bases and J gave up 4 bases, with 12 bases separating them. CDR1 is SNHLY and CDR2 is FYNNEI in the germline V gene. This CDR3 contains 15 residues.

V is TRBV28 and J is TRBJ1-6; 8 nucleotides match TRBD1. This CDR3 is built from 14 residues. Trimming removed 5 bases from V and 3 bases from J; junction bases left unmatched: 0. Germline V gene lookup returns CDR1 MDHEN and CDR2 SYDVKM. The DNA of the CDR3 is TGTGCCAGCAGTACAGGGGGCTATAATTCACCCCTCCACTTT. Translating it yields CASSTGGYNSPLHF. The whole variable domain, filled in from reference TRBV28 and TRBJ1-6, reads DVKVTQSSRYLVKRTGEKVFLECVQDMDHENMFWYRQDPGLGLRLIYFSYDVKMKEKGDIPEGYSVSREKKERFSLILESASTNQTSMYLCASSTGGYNSPLHFGNGTRLTVT.

In DNA, the CDR3 is TGTGCCAGCAGCGGACTAGCAATTAACGGGGAGCTGTTTTTT. Its translation: CASSGLAINGELFF. The rearrangement joins TRBV9 to TRBJ2-2, with TRBD2 matching 7 bases. V shed 3 bases, J shed 7 bases, and the junction held 6 bases outside the gene matches. Germline assignment: CDR1 SGDLS and CDR2 YYNGEE. The CDR3 totals 14 residues. Supplemented by reference TRBV9 and TRBJ2-2, the full variable domain reads DSGVTQTPKHLITATGQRVTLRCSPRSGDLSVYWYQQSLDQGLQFLIQYYNGEERAKGNILERFSAQQFPDLHSELNLSSLELGDSALYFCASSGLAINGELFFGEGSRLTVL.

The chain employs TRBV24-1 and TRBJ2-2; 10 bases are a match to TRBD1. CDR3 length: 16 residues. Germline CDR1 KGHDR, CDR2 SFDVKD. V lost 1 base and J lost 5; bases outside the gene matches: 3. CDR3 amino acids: CATSDFGQGGTGELFF. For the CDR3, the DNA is TGTGCCACCAGTGATTTCGGACAGGGGGGTACCGGGGAGCTGTTTTTT.

CDR3 in amino acids: CASSSSGGNYEQYF. The CDR3 region has the DNA TGTGCCAGCAGCAGTAGCGGGGGGAACTACGAGCAGTACTTC. V is TRBV9 and J is TRBJ2-7, with 10 bases matching TRBD2. The germline V gene encodes CDR1 SGDLS and CDR2 YYNGEE. V was clipped by 4 bases and J by 3 bases; unmatched bases: 4. The CDR3 runs 14 residues.

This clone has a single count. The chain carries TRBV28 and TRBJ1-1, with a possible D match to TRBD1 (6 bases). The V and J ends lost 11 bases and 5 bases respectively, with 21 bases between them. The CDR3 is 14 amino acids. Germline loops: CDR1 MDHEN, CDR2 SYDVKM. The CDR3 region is CAVPARGRGTEAFF. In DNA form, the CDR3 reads TGTGCCGTCCCTGCCAGGGGCAGGGGAACTGAAGCTTTCTTT.

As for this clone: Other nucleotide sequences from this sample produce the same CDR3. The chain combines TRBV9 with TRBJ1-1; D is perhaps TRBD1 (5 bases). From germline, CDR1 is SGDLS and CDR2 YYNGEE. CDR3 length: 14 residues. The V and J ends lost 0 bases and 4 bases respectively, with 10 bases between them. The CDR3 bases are TGTGCCAGCAGCGTAGCTACGGGGGGCACTGAAGCTTTCTTT. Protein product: CASSVATGGTEAFF.

DNA of the CDR3: TGTGCCAGCAGCCCCCCCCAGGGGCCCTCCTACGAGCAGTACTTC. Its translation: CASSPPQGPSYEQYF. The chain links TRBV6-6 to TRBJ2-7; a possible D gene is TRBD1 (6 bases). Trimming shortened V by 6 bases and J by 0 bases, and 15 bases separated the two germline ends. The CDR3 has 15 amino acids. The germline CDR1 and CDR2 sequences are MNHNY and SVGAGI (reference sequence).

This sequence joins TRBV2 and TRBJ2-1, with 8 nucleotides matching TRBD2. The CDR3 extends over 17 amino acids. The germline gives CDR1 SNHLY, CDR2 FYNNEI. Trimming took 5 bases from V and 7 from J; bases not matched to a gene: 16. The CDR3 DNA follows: TGTGCCAGCAGTACCGGGACTAGTTCCGAGCGTGGGAATGAGCAGTTCTTC. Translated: CASSTGTSSERGNEQFF.

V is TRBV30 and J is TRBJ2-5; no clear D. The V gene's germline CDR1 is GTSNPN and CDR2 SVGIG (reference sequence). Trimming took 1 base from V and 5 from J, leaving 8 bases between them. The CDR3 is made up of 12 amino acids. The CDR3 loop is CAWSAPRETQYF. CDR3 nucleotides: TGTGCCTGGAGTGCCCCTAGGGAGACCCAGTACTTC. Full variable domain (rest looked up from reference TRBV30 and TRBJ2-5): SQTIHQWPATLVQPVGSPLSLECTVEGTSNPNLYWYRQAAGRGLQLLFYSVGIGQISSEVPQNLSASRPQDRQFILSSKKLLLSDSGFYLCAWSAPRETQYFGPGTRLLVL.

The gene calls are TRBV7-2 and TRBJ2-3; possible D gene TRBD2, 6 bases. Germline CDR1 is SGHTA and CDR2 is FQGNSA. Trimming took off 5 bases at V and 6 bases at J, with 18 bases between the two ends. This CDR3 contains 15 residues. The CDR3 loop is CASSPQGLVGDTQYF. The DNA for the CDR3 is TGTGCCAGCAGCCCGCAGGGACTGGTAGGGGATACGCAGTATTTT.

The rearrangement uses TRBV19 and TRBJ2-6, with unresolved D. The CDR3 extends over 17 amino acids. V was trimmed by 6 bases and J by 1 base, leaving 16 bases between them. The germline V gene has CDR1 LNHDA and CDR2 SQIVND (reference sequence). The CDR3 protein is CASSDLGPKSGANVLTF. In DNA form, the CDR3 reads TGTGCCAGTAGCGACCTCGGGCCGAAGTCTGGGGCCAACGTCCTGACTTTC.

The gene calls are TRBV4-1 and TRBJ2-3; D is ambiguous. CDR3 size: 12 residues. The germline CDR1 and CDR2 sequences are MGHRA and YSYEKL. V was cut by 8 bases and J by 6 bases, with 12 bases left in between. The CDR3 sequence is CASGPPRDTQYF. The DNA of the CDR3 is TGCGCCAGCGGGCCTCCTAGGGATACGCAGTATTTT.

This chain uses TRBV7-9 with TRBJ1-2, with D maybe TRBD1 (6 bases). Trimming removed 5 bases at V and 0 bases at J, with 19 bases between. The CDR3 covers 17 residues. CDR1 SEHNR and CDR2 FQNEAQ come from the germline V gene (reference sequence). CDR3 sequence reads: CASSPGLGTPANYGYTF. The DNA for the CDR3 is TGTGCCAGCAGCCCCGGTCTCGGGACACCCGCTAACTATGGCTACACCTTC.

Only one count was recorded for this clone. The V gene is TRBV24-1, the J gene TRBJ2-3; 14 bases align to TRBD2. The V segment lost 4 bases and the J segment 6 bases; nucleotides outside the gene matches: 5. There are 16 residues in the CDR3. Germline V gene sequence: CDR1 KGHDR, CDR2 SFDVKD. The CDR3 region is CATSDQTSGGADTQYF. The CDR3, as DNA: TGTGCCACCAGTGACCAGACTAGCGGGGGGGCGGATACGCAGTATTTT.

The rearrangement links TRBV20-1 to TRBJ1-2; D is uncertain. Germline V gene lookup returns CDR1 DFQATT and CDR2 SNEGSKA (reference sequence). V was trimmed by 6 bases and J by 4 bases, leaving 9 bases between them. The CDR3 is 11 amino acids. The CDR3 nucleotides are TGCAGTGCCTCCGACGGCTATGGCTACACCTTC. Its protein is CSASDGYGYTF.

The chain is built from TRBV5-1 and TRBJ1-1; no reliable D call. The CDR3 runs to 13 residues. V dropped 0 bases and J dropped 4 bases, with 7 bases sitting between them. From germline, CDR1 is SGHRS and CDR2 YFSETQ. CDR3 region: CASSLGEATEAFF. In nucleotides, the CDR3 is TGCGCCAGCAGCTTGGGGGAAGCCACTGAAGCTTTCTTT.

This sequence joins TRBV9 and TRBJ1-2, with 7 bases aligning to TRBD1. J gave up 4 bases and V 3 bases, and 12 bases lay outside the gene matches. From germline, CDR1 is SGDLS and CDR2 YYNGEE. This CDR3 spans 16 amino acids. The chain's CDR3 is CASSARTGSSIYGYTF. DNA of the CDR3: TGTGCCAGCAGCGCCCGGACAGGTTCCTCAATCTATGGCTACACCTTC.

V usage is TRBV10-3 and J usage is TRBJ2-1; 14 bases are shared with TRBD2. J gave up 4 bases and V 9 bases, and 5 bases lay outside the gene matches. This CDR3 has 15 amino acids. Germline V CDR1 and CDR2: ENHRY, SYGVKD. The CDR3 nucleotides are TGTGCCATTGGGACTAGCGGGGGCGCTTACAATGAGCAGTTCTTC. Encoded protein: CAIGTSGGAYNEQFF.

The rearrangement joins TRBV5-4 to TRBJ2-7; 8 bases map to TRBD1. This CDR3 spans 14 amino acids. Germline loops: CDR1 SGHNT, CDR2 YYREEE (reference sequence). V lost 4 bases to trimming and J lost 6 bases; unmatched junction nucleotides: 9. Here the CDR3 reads CASSVPGQVTEQYF. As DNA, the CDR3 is TGTGCCAGCAGCGTCCCGGGACAGGTAACCGAGCAGTACTTC.

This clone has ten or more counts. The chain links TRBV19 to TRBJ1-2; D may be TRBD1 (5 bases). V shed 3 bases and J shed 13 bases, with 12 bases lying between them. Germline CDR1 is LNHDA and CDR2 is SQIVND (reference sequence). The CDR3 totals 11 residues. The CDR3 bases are TGTGCCAGTAGTATGCTGGGGCAGAGCACCTTC. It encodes CASSMLGQSTF.

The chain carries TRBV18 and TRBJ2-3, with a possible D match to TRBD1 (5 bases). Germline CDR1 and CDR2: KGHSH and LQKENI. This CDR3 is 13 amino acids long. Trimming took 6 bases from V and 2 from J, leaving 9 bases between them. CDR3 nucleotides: TGTGCCAGCTCCCCGGACAACACAGATACGCAGTATTTT. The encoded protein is CASSPDNTDTQYF.

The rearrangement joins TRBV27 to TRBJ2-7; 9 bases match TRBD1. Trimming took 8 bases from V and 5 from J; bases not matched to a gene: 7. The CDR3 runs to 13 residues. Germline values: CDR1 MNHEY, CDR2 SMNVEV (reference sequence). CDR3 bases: TGTGCCAGCCGCGTCGGGACAGGGAACGAGCAGTACTTC. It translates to CASRVGTGNEQYF.